This is a list of T cell receptor beta chains from one sample in a study of T cells in Graves' hyperthyroidism and ophthalmopathy. TCRdb passed the multiplex PCR reads through MiXCR, listing each CDR3 protein once. The table lists around 340,000 distinct CDR3 sequences, 16% of them singletons. The sequencing input was blood. All receptors derive from a man aged 30 to 39 with Graves' hyperthyroidism. The conserved cysteine and the conserved F or W are not part of the CDR3 here.

v_gene: TRBV24-1
len: 10
j_gene: TRBJ2-2
CDR3aa: ATSVSTGELF

v_gene: TRBV11-3
len: 17
j_gene: TRBJ2-2
CDR3aa: ASSSPWVAPYANTGELF

v_gene: TRBV5-1
len: 12
j_gene: TRBJ2-1
CDR3aa: ASSLGDSLNEQF

v_gene: TRBV11-2
len: 16
j_gene: TRBJ2-6
CDR3aa: ASSLVVGGPSGANVLT

v_gene: TRBV5-6
len: 12
j_gene: TRBJ2-7
CDR3aa: ASSPGLAAYEQY

v_gene: TRBV29-1
len: 13
j_gene: TRBJ2-7
CDR3aa: SVDGGLGAAYEQY

v_gene: TRBV3-1
len: 11
j_gene: TRBJ1-2
CDR3aa: ASSPRQWDGYT

v_gene: TRBV20-1
len: 12
j_gene: TRBJ1-4
CDR3aa: SATLGTGVRKLF

v_gene: TRBV30
len: 10
j_gene: TRBJ1-1
CDR3aa: AWSFPNTEAF

v_gene: TRBV10-2
len: 14
j_gene: TRBJ2-5
CDR3aa: ASSEDRAGLEETQY

v_gene: TRBV7-2
len: 14
j_gene: TRBJ2-1
CDR3aa: ASSPLSGRGGNEQF

v_gene: TRBV6-1
len: 10
j_gene: TRBJ1-1
CDR3aa: ASRTGVTEAF